This TCR beta chain was recovered during a study of spatial heterogeneity in lung cancer. Study as a whole: TCR transcript counts in tumor regions correlated strongly with a T cell module score from matched bulk RNA-seq.

Broader study findings: Tracking of tumor mutation counts was seen in expanded intratumoral alpha and beta TCR counts.

A distinct unique molecular identifier was carried by each TCR cDNA molecule. TCRdb itself ran the 5' RACE reads through MiXCR, one entry per CDR3 protein. Altogether about 10,000 distinct CDR3 sequences are present, roughly an eighth being singletons, with the ten largest covering roughly a tenth. Indicated time point: sample taken at primary tumor resection. The donor population consisted of some 67 patients with untreated, early-stage non-small cell lung cancer. Unsorted whole RNA from tumor, nontumor lung or frozen PBMC underwent sequencing. In its sample, this clonotype was seen many times. Antigen: not known. In a library made to pick up alpha chains, this beta chain is a stray read with a size that means little. Germline lookup yields CDR1 MDHEN and CDR2 SYDVKM. The CDR3 loop spans 14 amino acids. The germline V and J ends were trimmed by 4 bases and 4 bases, with 10 bases remaining between them.

The source material was lung tumor tissue, sampled at surgery. This clonotype was obtained from a male donor with early-stage non-small cell lung cancer. The chain is built from TRBV28 and TRBJ1-4; D not resolved. CDR3 coding DNA: TGTGCCAGCAGTTACACAAGGAGTAATGAAAAACTGTTTTTT. Protein product: CASSYTRSNEKLFF.